The rows below give T cell receptor beta chains drawn from one sample of a study of STAT5B mutations in CD4+ large granular lymphocyte leukemia. This table comes from immunoSEQ multiplex PCR, and its TCRdb copy is limited to in-frame clones, with some not included. The sample lists more than 30,000 clones, around 80% seen once, with roughly 7.1% in the top ten. The specimen sequenced was CD4+ T cells from blood buffy coats. Source of these receptors: a human donor in good health. The CDR3 runs from the conserved cysteine through the conserved F or W. D genes are given only for firm matches. The size field is filled for only some rows; it gives once, few, many or a size class.

DNA: TGTGCCAGCAGCTTACTTCGCAGCGCTTCACCCCTCCACTTT; CDR3: CASSLLRSASPLHF; D: .; J: TRBJ1-6; V: TRBV7-2; size: .
DNA: TGTGCCAGCTCACCGGGACTAGCGGGAGTTACCGGGGAGCTGTTTTTT; CDR3: CASSPGLAGVTGELFF; D: TRBD2; J: TRBJ2-2; V: TRBV18; size: once
DNA: TGTGCCAGCACCGAGGGGGGGGCAGGATCCCCCACTGAAGCTTTCTTT; CDR3: CASTEGGAGSPTEAFF; D: .; J: TRBJ1-1; V: TRBV7-8; size: .
DNA: TGTGCCAGCAGGCTTTCCGATAATAGCAATCAGCCCCAGCATTTT; CDR3: CASRLSDNSNQPQHF; D: .; J: TRBJ1-5; V: TRBV2; size: few
DNA: TGTGCCAGCAGTCCGGGACTAGCGGGGGGCCCCTACGAGCAGTACTTC; CDR3: CASSPGLAGGPYEQYF; D: TRBD2; J: TRBJ2-7; V: TRBV6-6; size: .
DNA: TGTGCCAGCAGTGAAGGGGTGCCGGGTGAGCAGTTCTTC; CDR3: CASSEGVPGEQFF; D: .; J: TRBJ2-1; V: TRBV25-1; size: .
DNA: TGTGCCAGCAGAGCAGGAACCTACGAGCAGTACTTC; CDR3: CASRAGTYEQYF; D: .; J: TRBJ2-7; V: TRBV7-2; size: .
DNA: TGTGCCAGCAGTGAAGTTGGAGGGGGAAGGAATCAGCCCCAGCATTTT; CDR3: CASSEVGGGRNQPQHF; D: .; J: TRBJ1-5; V: TRBV6-1; size: .
DNA: TGTGCCAGCTCTCGGACAGATAGCAATCAGCCCCAGCATTTT; CDR3: CASSRTDSNQPQHF; D: .; J: TRBJ1-5; V: TRBV18; size: .
DNA: TGCAGCCATATGAGGGGGGCAGGGGGGAACACTGAAGCTTTCTTT; CDR3: CSHMRGAGGNTEAFF; D: TRBD1; J: TRBJ1-1; V: TRBV29-1; size: .
DNA: TGTGCCAGCAGCCCGGACAGGGGGCGCCTCTACGAGCAGTACTTC; CDR3: CASSPDRGRLYEQYF; D: TRBD1; J: TRBJ2-7; V: TRBV6-6; size: .
DNA: TGTGCCAGCTCACCAGGTCCACACCTCGAGCAGTACTTC; CDR3: CASSPGPHLEQYF; D: .; J: TRBJ2-7; V: TRBV18; size: .
DNA: TGTGCCAGCAGCTTAGGACTAGCGCCAGATACGCAGTATTTT; CDR3: CASSLGLAPDTQYF; D: TRBD2; J: TRBJ2-3; V: TRBV11-3; size: .
DNA: TGTGCCAGCAGCTTCCGGGACAGAGCCTACGAGCAGTACTTC; CDR3: CASSFRDRAYEQYF; D: TRBD1; J: TRBJ2-7; V: TRBV7-8; size: .
DNA: TGTGCCAGCAGCCCCCGACAGTCAATCTCCTATGGCTACACCTTC; CDR3: CASSPRQSISYGYTF; D: .; J: TRBJ1-2; V: TRBV14; size: .
DNA: TGTGCCAGCAGCTTGTTAGTTAGCTCCTACAATGAGCAGTTCTTC; CDR3: CASSLLVSSYNEQFF; D: .; J: TRBJ2-1; V: TRBV7-2; size: .
DNA: TGCGCCAGCAGCTTCAGTGGTATAGCAGCCTACGAGCAGTACTTC; CDR3: CASSFSGIAAYEQYF; D: .; J: TRBJ2-7; V: TRBV5-1; size: .
DNA: TGTGCCAGCAGTGGACAGGTTCAGAACACTGAAGCTTTCTTT; CDR3: CASSGQVQNTEAFF; D: .; J: TRBJ1-1; V: TRBV2; size: few
DNA: TGTGCCAGCAGCTTGACCACAGATACGCAGTATTTT; CDR3: CASSLTTDTQYF; D: .; J: TRBJ2-3; V: TRBV5-4; size: once
DNA: TGTGCCAGTAGTTTCCTCAATGAAAAACTGTTTTTT; CDR3: CASSFLNEKLFF; D: .; J: TRBJ1-4; V: TRBV19; size: few
DNA: TGTGCCAGCAGCTTCCTAGCGGGGAGCTCTGGGGCCAACGTCCTGACTTTC; CDR3: CASSFLAGSSGANVLTF; D: TRBD2; J: TRBJ2-6; V: TRBV11-1; size: .
DNA: TGTGCCAGCAGCCCGACCTGGACTAGAGGGGGGACAGATACGCAGTATTTT; CDR3: CASSPTWTRGGTDTQYF; D: .; J: TRBJ2-3; V: TRBV5-8; size: .
DNA: TGTGCCAGCAGCTCTAGCACAGGCCCCACAGATACGCAGTATTTT; CDR3: CASSSSTGPTDTQYF; D: .; J: TRBJ2-3; V: TRBV7-2; size: .
DNA: TGCAGCGTTGGGGGGACAGGGGACTACGAGCAGTACTTC; CDR3: CSVGGTGDYEQYF; D: TRBD1; J: TRBJ2-7; V: TRBV29-1; size: .
DNA: TGCGCCAGCAGCTTGGCGGTAGCGGGAGGGGGCACAGATACGCAGTATTTT; CDR3: CASSLAVAGGGTDTQYF; D: TRBD2; J: TRBJ2-3; V: TRBV5-1; size: .
DNA: TGTGCCAGCGGTCAACGGGTCGATTCACCCCTCCACTTT; CDR3: CASGQRVDSPLHF; D: .; J: TRBJ1-6; V: TRBV2; size: .
DNA: TGTGCTAGTGGCCTCGGGACAGGGAGTCCCCAAGAGACCCAGTACTTC; CDR3: CASGLGTGSPQETQYF; D: TRBD1; J: TRBJ2-5; V: TRBV12-5; size: .
DNA: TGTGCCAGTAACCAACTAGCGGGCCGTCTTGATGAGCAGTTCTTC; CDR3: CASNQLAGRLDEQFF; D: TRBD2; J: TRBJ2-1; V: TRBV19; size: .
DNA: TGTGCCAGCAGTGAACCGGGACAGGTGACCACTGAAGCTTTCTTT; CDR3: CASSEPGQVTTEAFF; D: TRBD1; J: TRBJ1-1; V: TRBV6-1; size: .